This entry is about one TCR beta chain. Its antigen remains unidentified. The graft tissue was processed, and this released both intraepithelial and lamina propria lymphocytes. These data originate in a study of graft-versus-host responses after intestinal transplantation. Study context: Isolated intestinal, liver-intestinal, or multivisceral transplants were what recipients had. Each patient got anti-thymocyte globulin induction, then tacrolimus and steroids for two to four years.

Sequenced by immunoSEQ multiplex PCR; TCRdb stores in-frame clones only, minus some. Of more than 9,500 clones detected, about 70% appear once; the ten largest clones hold roughly 4%. General observations from the study: Recipient marrow contained GvH clones, some of which appeared first in ileum or blood. Peak GvH clone levels in circulation were associated with early post-transplant HvG declines.

The TCR sequence derives from a human patient who received an intestinal transplant, so some T cells may come from the graft donor. The material was ileum tissue, obtained roughly 5 months after intestinal transplantation.

The CDR3 region has the DNA TGTGCCAGCAGCTTAGAGGGCTCTAGCTCCTACAATGAGCAGTTCTTC. Amino acids: CASSLEGSSSYNEQFF. V gene TRBV5-6 combines with J gene TRBJ2-1, with D maybe TRBD2 (5 bases). The V end lost 2 bases, the J end lost 0 bases, and 12 bases lay between the germline ends. Germline V gene sequence: CDR1 SGHDT, CDR2 YYEEEE. The CDR3 is made up of 16 amino acids.